The present TCR beta chain was sequenced within a study of metastatic and nonmetastatic thyroid tumors. Across the study: Both malignant and benign thyroid patients supplied peripheral blood and tumor or nodule tissue samples, across which the repertoires of these patients were then compared.

This clone appeared a few times. Prior to thyroid surgery, none of the patients had received any treatment. Using MiXCR, TCRdb reanalyzed the PCR reads. The sample has 5,500 or so clones, 33% seen once. The CDR3 runs 14 residues. The germline V gene has CDR1 DFQATT and CDR2 SNEGSKA (reference sequence). V shed 3 bases and J 4 bases; nucleotides not matched to a gene: 6. The rearrangement joins TRBV20-1 to TRBJ2-7, with 10 bases lining up with TRBD1. Input material: adjacent normal tissue. The sequence was collected from a male donor with papillary thyroid cancer or a benign thyroid nodule (not recorded which). Some clones in this sample may be carry-over from other donors' samples. CDR3 protein: CSASRTGGIYEQYF. The DNA of the CDR3 is TGCAGTGCTAGTAGGACAGGGGGGATTTACGAGCAGTACTTC.